What follows describes a single T cell receptor beta chain. No cognate antigen has been identified for it. No qualities accompany the bases; no much larger clone lies one base away. Sequencing instrument: Illumina HiSeq 2500. TCR beta libraries were prepared by quantitative 5'-RACE with molecular barcodes. Concerning the study's data processing: To identify disease-linked TCR variants, a new computational method was used, one built on a probabilistic model of VDJ rearrangement. Through fastp at Q25 and MiXCR, TCRdb rebuilt clones from the public reads, retaining in-frame beta chains. Each CDR3 protein appears once, grouped with its most common genes and DNA. TCRdb, rather than the study authors, made the V and J calls. This sample has under 200,000 distinct CDR3 sequences in its table, and 9.8% of those were observed once. Clones ranked in the top ten supply over 13% of the sample. This sample was taken from a study of CD8 T cells in ankylosing spondylitis (dated by TCRdb to between 2016 and 2019). With regard to the full study: To find TCR variants linked to disease, the study profiled T cell receptor beta repertoires in ankylosing spondylitis patients and healthy donors. The full study cohort comprised 25 ankylosing spondylitis patients and 110 or so healthy donors. Peripheral blood was sampled, and synovial fluid was additionally collected from ankylosing spondylitis patients. Overall study results and their limits: Some of the motif variants had been reported before in the synovial fluid and blood of reactive arthritis patients, a finding that suggests common disease-initiation mechanisms. A CD8+ phenotype was shown by the disease-linked clones, which were found at relatively low frequencies in peripheral blood. A TCR beta motif made up of under ten highly homologous amino acid variants appeared to be characteristic of blood from ankylosing spondylitis patients. The disease-linked clones were reported as significantly enriched in matched synovial fluid samples from ankylosing spondylitis patients.

CDR1 and CDR2 were assigned from the germline V gene (reference sequence) as PRHDT and FYEKMQ. Including the terminal cysteine and phenylalanine, the CDR3 comprises 13 residues. Solely the CDR3 DNA is kept, with 39 bases framed from the first base. V is clipped by 5 bases and J by 7 bases, and the sequence between their germline boundaries is 12 bases long. The TCR comes from a female donor with ankylosing spondylitis or in good health (not recorded which). The rearranged segments are TRBV13 and TRBJ2-1; D gene: possibly TRBD1, on 6 matching bases. The source material was blood, either unsorted or a sorted T cell fraction (not recorded which). In nucleotide form, the sequence is TGTGCCAGCAGCCCTGGGGGCAGGAATGAGCAGTTCTTC. Its amino acids are CASSPGGRNEQFF. With the portions outside the CDR3 filled from the reference TRBV13 and TRBJ2-1 genes, the complete variable region becomes AAGVIQSPRHLIKEKRETATLKCYPIPRHDTVYWYQQGPGQDPQFLISFYEKMQSDKGSIPDRFSAQQFSDYHSELNMSSLELGDSALYFCASSPGGRNEQFFGPGTRLTVL.